This is a list of T cell receptor beta chains from one sample in a study of PD-1 blockade in classical Hodgkin lymphoma. The table came from immunoSEQ multiplex PCR; TCRdb's copy has only in-frame clones and leaves some out. This table holds more than 90,000 clones, 81% found once. The starting material was peripheral blood mononuclear cells (PBMCs), obtained before the second cycle of nivolumab. These receptor sequences come from a human donor with classical Hodgkin lymphoma. The CDR3 runs from the conserved cysteine through the conserved F or W. Fields, in order: D gene, clone size, V gene, J gene, CDR3 protein, CDR3 DNA. A D gene is named only where the DNA matches it firmly. For some rows the clone size is stated as once, few or many, or as a class when expanded; others skip it.

d_call: NA; clone_size: NA; v_call: TRBV6-5; j_call: TRBJ1-1; cdr3_aa: CASTRDNMNTEAFF; cdr3_nt: TGTGCCAGCACCCGGGACAACATGAACACTGAAGCTTTCTTT
d_call: TRBD1; clone_size: NA; v_call: TRBV10-3; j_call: TRBJ2-7; cdr3_aa: CAIRKQGAEYEQYF; cdr3_nt: TGTGCCATCAGGAAACAGGGGGCCGAATACGAGCAGTACTTC
d_call: NA; clone_size: NA; v_call: TRBV19; j_call: TRBJ2-3; cdr3_aa: CASTEGRDTQYF; cdr3_nt: TGTGCCAGTACCGAAGGAAGAGATACGCAGTATTTT
d_call: NA; clone_size: NA; v_call: TRBV7-2; j_call: TRBJ2-3; cdr3_aa: CASSVSGSFTDTQYF; cdr3_nt: TGTGCCAGCAGCGTGAGCGGGTCCTTCACAGATACGCAGTATTTT
d_call: TRBD2; clone_size: NA; v_call: TRBV7-9; j_call: TRBJ2-1; cdr3_aa: CASSKGLAGMNEQFF; cdr3_nt: TGTGCCAGCAGCAAGGGACTAGCGGGAATGAATGAGCAGTTCTTC
d_call: NA; clone_size: NA; v_call: TRBV6-5; j_call: TRBJ1-4; cdr3_aa: CASSRTAGEKLFF; cdr3_nt: TGTGCCAGCAGCCGGACAGCGGGAGAAAAACTGTTTTTT
d_call: NA; clone_size: NA; v_call: TRBV15; j_call: TRBJ1-2; cdr3_aa: CATSRDRGGAYGYTF; cdr3_nt: TGTGCCACCAGCAGAGATAGGGGGGGAGCCTATGGCTACACCTTC
d_call: TRBD2; clone_size: NA; v_call: TRBV7-9; j_call: TRBJ2-5; cdr3_aa: CASTSAGLAGGRETQYF; cdr3_nt: TGTGCCAGCACCTCAGCTGGACTAGCGGGAGGGAGGGAGACCCAGTACTTC
d_call: TRBD2; clone_size: NA; v_call: TRBV27; j_call: TRBJ2-2; cdr3_aa: CASRSSGRQNTGELFF; cdr3_nt: TGTGCCAGCAGGTCTAGCGGGAGGCAGAACACCGGGGAGCTGTTTTTT
d_call: NA; clone_size: NA; v_call: TRBV18; j_call: TRBJ1-2; cdr3_aa: CASSPRTIYGYTF; cdr3_nt: TGTGCCAGCTCACCACGGACAATTTATGGCTACACCTTC
d_call: NA; clone_size: NA; v_call: TRBV2; j_call: TRBJ1-5; cdr3_aa: CASQTHQGRNQPQHF; cdr3_nt: TGTGCCAGCCAAACTCACCAGGGTCGCAATCAGCCCCAGCATTTT
d_call: NA; clone_size: NA; v_call: TRBV18; j_call: TRBJ1-1; cdr3_aa: CASSLGQLNTEAFF; cdr3_nt: TGTGCCAGCTCACTTGGACAGTTGAACACTGAAGCTTTCTTT
d_call: NA; clone_size: once; v_call: TRBV2; j_call: TRBJ1-5; cdr3_aa: CASRPDGGWNQPQHF; cdr3_nt: TGTGCCAGCAGGCCCGATGGAGGATGGAATCAGCCCCAGCATTTT
d_call: NA; clone_size: NA; v_call: TRBV28; j_call: TRBJ2-7; cdr3_aa: CARWAGFPYEQYF; cdr3_nt: TGTGCCAGATGGGCAGGGTTCCCCTACGAGCAGTACTTC
d_call: NA; clone_size: medium-sized; v_call: TRBV23-1; j_call: TRBJ2-1; cdr3_aa: CASMKNEQFF; cdr3_nt: TGCGCCAGCATGAAGAATGAGCAGTTCTTC
d_call: NA; clone_size: once; v_call: TRBV2; j_call: TRBJ2-5; cdr3_aa: CASSAYQETQYF; cdr3_nt: TGTGCCAGCAGTGCGTACCAAGAGACCCAGTACTTC
d_call: NA; clone_size: NA; v_call: TRBV2; j_call: TRBJ2-7; cdr3_aa: CASSGGRGSYEQYF; cdr3_nt: TGTGCCAGCAGTGGGGGGCGGGGTTCCTACGAGCAGTACTTC
d_call: NA; clone_size: NA; v_call: TRBV5-1; j_call: TRBJ2-3; cdr3_aa: CASSLRPGTDTQYF; cdr3_nt: TGCGCCAGCAGCCTCCGGCCGGGCACAGATACGCAGTATTTT
d_call: NA; clone_size: few; v_call: TRBV5-4; j_call: TRBJ2-3; cdr3_aa: CASSHTGVASTDTQYF; cdr3_nt: TGTGCCAGCAGCCACACGGGAGTGGCGAGCACAGATACGCAGTATTTT
d_call: TRBD1; clone_size: NA; v_call: TRBV27; j_call: TRBJ1-1; cdr3_aa: CASSPRTGGDTEAFF; cdr3_nt: TGTGCCAGCAGTCCCCGGACAGGGGGCGACACTGAAGCTTTCTTT
d_call: TRBD1; clone_size: NA; v_call: TRBV28; j_call: TRBJ2-7; cdr3_aa: CASIHGQGASYEQYF; cdr3_nt: TGTGCCAGCATCCATGGACAGGGGGCTTCCTACGAGCAGTACTTC
d_call: NA; clone_size: NA; v_call: TRBV19; j_call: TRBJ2-7; cdr3_aa: CASSMGRGPYEQYF; cdr3_nt: TGTGCCAGTAGTATGGGGCGGGGTCCCTACGAGCAGTACTTC
d_call: NA; clone_size: NA; v_call: TRBV9; j_call: TRBJ2-6; cdr3_aa: CASLASYSNSRANVLTF; cdr3_nt: TGTGCCAGCTTAGCCTCGTACTCAAACAGTCGGGCCAACGTCCTGACTTTC
d_call: NA; clone_size: NA; v_call: TRBV19; j_call: TRBJ2-2; cdr3_aa: CASRREMSGELFF; cdr3_nt: TGTGCCAGTAGACGGGAAATGAGCGGGGAGCTGTTTTTT
d_call: TRBD2; clone_size: once; v_call: TRBV27; j_call: TRBJ2-5; cdr3_aa: CASSLNSGTETQYF; cdr3_nt: TGTGCCAGCAGTCTGAACAGCGGGACGGAGACCCAGTACTTC
d_call: NA; clone_size: NA; v_call: TRBV28; j_call: TRBJ1-2; cdr3_aa: CASSLFGLPRVGYTF; cdr3_nt: TGTGCCAGCAGTTTATTCGGCCTTCCCCGGGTTGGCTACACCTTC
d_call: NA; clone_size: NA; v_call: TRBV27; j_call: TRBJ1-1; cdr3_aa: CASSPLKIGGLNTEAFF; cdr3_nt: TGTGCCAGCAGTCCACTCAAAATTGGGGGGTTGAACACTGAAGCTTTCTTT
d_call: TRBD1; clone_size: NA; v_call: TRBV7-6; j_call: TRBJ2-7; cdr3_aa: CASSTRGTGSYEQYF; cdr3_nt: TGTGCCAGCAGTACGCGAGGGACAGGCTCCTACGAGCAGTACTTC
d_call: NA; clone_size: NA; v_call: TRBV28; j_call: TRBJ1-1; cdr3_aa: CASISRLNTEAFF; cdr3_nt: TGTGCCAGCATTTCGCGGCTGAACACTGAAGCTTTCTTT
d_call: TRBD2; clone_size: NA; v_call: TRBV5-6; j_call: TRBJ2-1; cdr3_aa: CASSPPGLAGFNEQFF; cdr3_nt: TGTGCCAGCAGCCCCCCGGGACTAGCGGGTTTCAATGAGCAGTTCTTC
d_call: NA; clone_size: NA; v_call: TRBV10-2; j_call: TRBJ1-2; cdr3_aa: CASTLVPRANYGYTF; cdr3_nt: TGCGCCAGCACCCTAGTGCCCCGAGCTAACTATGGCTACACCTTC
d_call: NA; clone_size: NA; v_call: TRBV19; j_call: TRBJ1-1; cdr3_aa: CASSIDQAEAFF; cdr3_nt: TGTGCCAGTAGTATTGATCAGGCTGAAGCTTTCTTT